This T cell receptor (beta chain) appears in the sequencing data of a study of siplizumab effects on memory and regulatory T cells. TCRdb's table, derived via immunoSEQ multiplex PCR, lists solely in-frame clones and lacks some. The data show 70,000 to 90,000 clones, with 93% seen just once and around 5% held by the top ten. The sample comprised CD8+ T cells sorted from blood. This clonotype originated in a human donor in good health.

The DNA of the CDR3 is TGTGCCAGCAGCCCCGCCGGACAGGGGGCATGGTCACCCCTCCACTTT. Translating it yields CASSPAGQGAWSPLHF. V and J are TRBV7-9 and TRBJ1-6, with TRBD1 matching over 11 bases. The germline V gene has CDR1 SEHNR and CDR2 FQNEAQ (reference sequence). The CDR3 runs 16 residues. V was pared by 5 bases and J by 10 bases, with 10 bases of the junction left unmatched.